This TCR beta chain was captured in a study of CD8 T cells in Susac syndrome. RNA was extracted with the RNeasy kit, and a quantity of roughly 0.45 to 1 ug was reverse transcribed using random hexamers. Amplification of TCR beta CDR3 spanned 54 Vbeta and 13 Jbeta via immunoSEQ multiplex PCR. MiXCR, applied by TCRdb to the immunoSEQ multiplex PCR reads, yields one record per CDR3 protein. The table has approximately 120,000 distinct CDR3 sequences, 85% to 95% seen once; the top ten hold approximately 0.3%. Deletions cut 8 bases from V and 0 bases from J, with 14 bases between. The V gene's germline CDR1 is LGHDT and CDR2 YNNKEL (reference sequence). The CDR3 loop spans 15 amino acids. FACS was used to enrich TEMRA cells, whereas the CD8+ and CD4+ T cells were obtained by negative isolation.

This clonotype was obtained from a human donor with multiple sclerosis. The material sequenced was CD8+ T cells from PBMCs. J is TRBJ1-3 and V is TRBV3-1; TRBD1 is a possible D gene (5 bases). The CDR3 region has the DNA TGTGCCAGCGGGGCGAGGTTTCTCTCTGGAAACACCATATATTTT. Its translation is CASGARFLSGNTIYF.